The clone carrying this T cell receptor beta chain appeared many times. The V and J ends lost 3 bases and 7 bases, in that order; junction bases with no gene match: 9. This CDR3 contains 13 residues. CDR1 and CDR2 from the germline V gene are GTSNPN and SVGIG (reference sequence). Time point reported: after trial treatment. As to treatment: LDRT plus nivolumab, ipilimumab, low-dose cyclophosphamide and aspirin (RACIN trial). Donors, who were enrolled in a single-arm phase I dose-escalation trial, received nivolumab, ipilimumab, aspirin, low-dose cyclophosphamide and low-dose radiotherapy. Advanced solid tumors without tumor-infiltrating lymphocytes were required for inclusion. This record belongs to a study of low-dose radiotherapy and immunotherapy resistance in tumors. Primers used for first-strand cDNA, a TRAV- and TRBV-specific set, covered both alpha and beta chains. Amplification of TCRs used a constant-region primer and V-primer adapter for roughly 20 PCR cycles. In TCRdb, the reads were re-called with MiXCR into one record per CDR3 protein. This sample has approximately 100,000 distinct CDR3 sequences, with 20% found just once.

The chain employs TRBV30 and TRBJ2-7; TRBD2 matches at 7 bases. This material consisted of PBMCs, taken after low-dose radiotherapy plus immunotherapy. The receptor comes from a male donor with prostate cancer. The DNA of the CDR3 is TGTGCCTGGAGCCGGGGGGTTAGAGATGAGCAGTACTTC. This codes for CAWSRGVRDEQYF.